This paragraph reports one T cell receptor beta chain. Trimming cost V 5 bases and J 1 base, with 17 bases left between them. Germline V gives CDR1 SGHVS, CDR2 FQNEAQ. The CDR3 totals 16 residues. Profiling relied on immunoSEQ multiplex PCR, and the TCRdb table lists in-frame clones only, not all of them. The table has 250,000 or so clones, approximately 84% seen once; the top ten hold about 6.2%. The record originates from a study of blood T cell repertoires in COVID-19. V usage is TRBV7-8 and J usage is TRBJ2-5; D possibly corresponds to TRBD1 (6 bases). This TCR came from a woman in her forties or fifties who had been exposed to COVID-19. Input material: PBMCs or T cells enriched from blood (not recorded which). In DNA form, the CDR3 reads TGTGCCAGCAGCATGACCGGGACACCTATCCAAGAGACCCAGTACTTC. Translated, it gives CASSMTGTPIQETQYF.